Listed here are 32 T cell receptor beta chains from one sample, sequenced in a study of identical twins. Each CDR3 protein is one row after TCRdb ran MiXCR on the 5' RACE reads. The sample holds some 300,000 distinct CDR3 sequences, more than 9% seen once. The sample also formed part of further work on yellow fever vaccine responses in identical twins.

The sample taken for sequencing was CD8+ T cells sorted from blood. The receptors stem from a woman aged 18 to 35 in good health.

The chain employs TRBV9 and TRBJ2-7; D call uncertain. The CDR3 contains 14 residues. Trimming cost V 7 bases and J 3 bases, with 17 bases left between them. Germline V gene sequence: CDR1 SGDLS, CDR2 YYNGEE. CDR3 nucleotide sequence: TGTGCCAGCGGACCCTCGACCGGCAACTACGAGCAGTACTTC. Translated: CASGPSTGNYEQYF.

This clonotype was seen only a few times. The J gene is TRBJ2-1, the V gene TRBV7-8, with 8 bases fitting TRBD1. The CDR3 loop spans 16 amino acids. V gave up 5 bases and J gave up 5 bases; unmatched junction bases: 11. Per the germline V gene, CDR1 is SGHVS and CDR2 is FQNEAQ. CDR3: CASSTQDRAIDNEQFF. The CDR3 DNA follows: TGTGCCAGCAGCACGCAGGACAGGGCAATAGACAATGAGCAGTTCTTC.

This clonotype showed up many times. The chain is built from TRBV7-9 and TRBJ2-1, with D perhaps matching TRBD2 (6 bases). CDR1 and CDR2 (germline): SEHNR, FQNEAQ (reference sequence). The CDR3 runs 14 residues. Between the trimmed V and J ends, which lost 5 bases and 12 bases, there was a span of 20 bases. The DNA for the CDR3 is TGTGCCAGCAGCCCACCTTTTGGCGTCGGGGGGCAGTTCTTC. Translation: CASSPPFGVGGQFF.

This clonotype was detected a few times. J is TRBJ2-7 and V is TRBV2, with 11 bases aligning to TRBD2. In germline, CDR1 is SNHLY, CDR2 FYNNEI. V lost 4 bases to trimming and J lost 5 bases; unmatched junction nucleotides: 13. The length of the CDR3 is 17 residues. CDR3 sequence reads: CASSASVPSGRSNEQYF. CDR3 in DNA: TGTGCCAGCAGTGCCTCCGTTCCTAGCGGGAGGTCCAACGAGCAGTACTTC. Full variable domain (outside the CDR3, taken from reference TRBV2 and TRBJ2-7): EPEVTQTPSHQVTQMGQEVILRCVPISNHLYFYWYRQILGQKVEFLVSFYNNEISEKSEIFDDQFSVERPDGSNFTLKIRSTKLEDSAMYFCASSASVPSGRSNEQYFGPGTRLTVT.

The rearrangement joins TRBV27 to TRBJ2-3; unclear D gene. The CDR3 runs to 15 residues. The V end was cut by 7 bases, the J end by 2 bases, with 16 bases between. The germline V gene has CDR1 MNHEY and CDR2 SMNVEV (reference sequence). CDR3 in DNA: TGTGCCAGCACCAACGGTGTGGGCGTCACAGATACGCAGTATTTT. Protein product: CASTNGVGVTDTQYF.

The chain carries TRBV13 and TRBJ2-1; D unclear. Trimming left V 1 base short and J 6 bases short, with 7 bases between. The CDR3 is 13 residues long. Germline V CDR1 and CDR2: PRHDT, FYEKMQ (reference sequence). The CDR3 DNA reads TGTGCCAGCAGCTTAGATTCGGCCAATGAGCAGTTCTTC. This translates into CASSLDSANEQFF.

This clonotype has just a few counts. The CDR3 nucleotides read TGTGCCAGCAGCCAAGAGCTCAGTACCTCCTACAATGAGCAGTTCTTC. This codes for CASSQELSTSYNEQFF. The chain employs TRBV3-1 and TRBJ2-1; unclear D gene. The CDR3 consists of 16 residues. The V gene's germline CDR1 is LGHDT and CDR2 YNNKEL (reference sequence). The ends were cut back, 0 bases at V and 0 bases at J, with 9 bases in the middle.

This clonotype was seen a handful of times. The chain couples TRBV4-1 to TRBJ1-6, with 9 bases lining up with TRBD1. Per the germline V gene, CDR1 is MGHRA and CDR2 is YSYEKL. The ends lost 3 bases at V and 8 bases at J; junction bases unmatched: 5. There are 15 residues in the CDR3. Here the CDR3 reads CASSQDRGTYSPLHF. CDR3 nucleotide sequence: TGCGCCAGCAGCCAGGACAGGGGCACTTATTCACCCCTCCACTTT.

In this sample, this clonotype turned up once. CDR3 sequence: CASSLVVAESTDTQYF. The DNA of the CDR3 is TGTGCCAGCAGCTTAGTGGTAGCGGAAAGCACAGATACGCAGTATTTT. This chain uses TRBV7-9 with TRBJ2-3, with D tentatively TRBD2 (6 bases). The ends were cut back, 1 base at V and 0 bases at J, with 11 bases in the middle. There are 16 residues in the CDR3. Germline loops: CDR1 SEHNR, CDR2 FQNEAQ (reference sequence).

This chain links TRBV6-5 with TRBJ2-5; 14 nucleotides line up with TRBD2. The germline V gene has CDR1 MNHEY and CDR2 SVGAGI. The CDR3 consists of 18 residues. The junction had 7 bases not matched to a gene; V was cut back by 4 bases and J by 0 bases. The CDR3 sequence: CASSSRTSGRHDQETQYF. The CDR3 bases are TGTGCCAGCAGTTCCCGGACTAGCGGGAGGCACGACCAAGAGACCCAGTACTTC.

The chain carries TRBV2 and TRBJ2-7; D call uncertain. The CDR3 extends over 13 amino acids. Germline CDR1 and CDR2: SNHLY and FYNNEI. Trimming shortened V by 1 base and J by 0 bases, and 4 bases separated the two germline ends. CDR3 nucleotides: TGTGCCAGCAGTGAAGTCAGCTCCTACGAGCAGTACGTC. Translating it yields CASSEVSSYEQYV.

This clonotype has ten or more counts. The genes are TRBV12-3 or TRBV12-4 and TRBJ2-3; D might be TRBD2 (6 bases). V gave up 5 bases and J gave up 3 bases, with 15 bases separating them. CDR3 length equals 15 residues. The CDR3 sequence is CASSPQPGVTDTQYF. The CDR3 DNA reads as TGTGCCAGCAGTCCTCAGCCGGGGGTTACAGATACGCAGTATTTT.

Only a few counts were recorded for this clonotype. This CDR3 is CASTLGGAFTDTQYF. CDR3 coding DNA: TGTGCCAGCACCCTCGGTGGAGCCTTCACAGATACGCAGTATTTT. The rearrangement joins TRBV6-1 to TRBJ2-3; D is undetermined. The CDR3 is 15 residues long. Per the germline V gene, CDR1 is MNHNS and CDR2 is SASEGT. The germline V and J ends were trimmed by 7 bases and 2 bases, with 16 bases remaining between them.

Many counts were recorded for this clonotype. Germline is not matched at one junction end, which may reflect a read error. V and J are TRBV7-9 and TRBJ1-1; no firm D call. The CDR3 loop spans 11 amino acids. The germline V gene has CDR1 SEHNR and CDR2 FQNEAQ (reference sequence). Here the CDR3 DNA reads TGTGCCAGCAGTTTAGCAGCTGAAGCTTTCTTT. This sequence encodes CASSLAAEAFF.

This clonotype was detected only a few times. V is TRBV29-1 and J is TRBJ2-7; D unresolved. Germline V lookup: CDR1 SQVTM, CDR2 ANQGSEA. CDR3 size: 12 residues. V gave up 4 bases and J gave up 6 bases, with 13 bases separating them. This CDR3 reads CSVVGRSGEQYF. As DNA, the CDR3 is TGCAGCGTTGTTGGGCGCTCTGGCGAGCAGTACTTC.

The rearrangement joins TRBV28 to TRBJ1-5, with TRBD1 as a possible D gene (6 bases). Germline V gene data show CDR1 as MDHEN and CDR2 as SYDVKM. The CDR3 runs to 14 residues. With 6 bases removed from V and 9 bases from J, the gap between germline ends came to 18 bases. DNA of the CDR3: TGTGCCAGCAGCGCACAGGGTCTAGGTCGGCCCCAGCATTTT. Its translation: CASSAQGLGRPQHF.

The genes are TRBV7-9 and TRBJ2-2; D perhaps matches TRBD2 (6 bases). This CDR3 has 16 amino acids. Trimming pared 2 bases from V and 0 bases from J, leaving 10 bases between. Looked up from germline, CDR1 is SEHNR and CDR2 is FQNEAQ (reference sequence). CDR3 DNA: TGTGCCAGCAGCTTATTGGGGACTTCGAACACCGGGGAGCTGTTTTTT. This translates into CASSLLGTSNTGELFF.

Only a few counts were recorded for this clonotype. This chain connects TRBV29-1 to TRBJ2-1; 11 bases match TRBD2. The V gene's germline CDR1 is SQVTM and CDR2 ANQGSEA. The CDR3 contains 14 residues. The junction had 2 bases not matched to a gene; V was cut back by 3 bases and J by 4 bases. CDR3 bases: TGCAGCGTTGAGGGGACTAGCGGATACAATGAGCAGTTCTTC. This translates into CSVEGTSGYNEQFF.

This clonotype was seen at least ten times. This rearrangement joins TRBV5-1 to TRBJ2-2; TRBD2 is a possible D gene (6 bases). Germline-derived CDR1 and CDR2 are SGHRS and YFSETQ. CDR3 length: 15 amino acids. V lost 2 bases, J lost 5 bases, and 13 bases lay in between. The CDR3 spells CASSFSGGPTGELFF. CDR3 nucleotide sequence: TGCGCCAGCAGCTTTAGCGGCGGGCCGACCGGGGAGCTGTTTTTT.

The chain employs TRBV15 and TRBJ2-7; D gene unclear. In germline, CDR1 is LNHNV, CDR2 YYDKDF (reference sequence). The CDR3 is 14 residues long. V was trimmed by 0 bases and J by 5 bases, leaving 11 bases between them. This CDR3 reads CATSRDLGIDEQYF. In nucleotides, the CDR3 is TGTGCCACCAGCAGAGATCTGGGTATCGACGAGCAGTACTTC.

This chain uses TRBV29-1 with TRBJ1-1, with a possible D match to TRBD1 (5 bases). V lost 3 bases and J 0 bases, leaving 8 bases between the germline ends. The CDR3 is 13 residues long. Per germline, CDR1 SQVTM and CDR2 ANQGSEA. The CDR3 spells CSVDGGVNTEAFF. CDR3 bases: TGCAGCGTTGACGGAGGGGTGAACACTGAAGCTTTCTTT. The variable domain in full, completed from reference TRBV29-1 and TRBJ1-1, reads SAVISQKPSRDICQRGTSLTIQCQVDSQVTMMFWYRQQPGQSLTLIATANQGSEATYESGFVIDKFPISRPNLTFSTLTVSNMSPEDSSIYLCSVDGGVNTEAFFGQGTRLTVV.

In this sample, this clonotype turned up a few times. This chain links TRBV7-3 with TRBJ2-1, with 12 bases identical to TRBD1. Germline V CDR1 and CDR2: SGHTA, FQGTGA. The CDR3 runs to 15 residues. Trimming at V came to 5 bases and at J to 9 bases, leaving 8 bases not matched to a gene. CDR3 nucleotide sequence: TGTGCCAGCAGCCACCCGGGACAGGGGGCCGGTGAGCAGTTCTTC. Translated, it gives CASSHPGQGAGEQFF. The variable domain in full, completed from reference TRBV7-3 and TRBJ2-1, reads GAGVSQTPSNKVTEKGKYVELRCDPISGHTALYWYRQSLGQGPEFLIYFQGTGAADDSGLPNDRFFAVRPEGSVSTLKIQRTERGDSAVYLCASSHPGQGAGEQFFGPGTRLTVL.

A few counts support this clonotype. The genes are TRBV6-5 and TRBJ2-5; 8 bases match TRBD1. The V and J ends lost 0 bases and 1 base, in that order; junction bases with no gene match: 1. Germline CDR1 reads MNHEY; CDR2 reads SVGAGI. The CDR3 sequence is 15 residues long. This CDR3 reads CASSYSGTGQETQYF. The CDR3 nucleotides are TGTGCCAGCAGTTACTCGGGGACAGGCCAAGAGACCCAGTACTTC.

This sequence joins TRBV29-1 and TRBJ2-1; tentatively, D is TRBD1 (6 bases). The germline CDR1 and CDR2 sequences are SQVTM and ANQGSEA. The V gene lost 3 bases and the J gene lost 3 bases, with 9 bases spanning the gap. This CDR3 is built from 13 residues. In DNA, the CDR3 is TGCAGCGTTGAGAAGGGACACTACAATGAGCAGTTCTTC. It is translated as CSVEKGHYNEQFF.

This chain links TRBV28 with TRBJ2-1, with 10 bases lining up with TRBD2. The CDR3 covers 16 residues. V gave up 6 bases and J gave up 4 bases; unmatched junction bases: 9. CDR1 and CDR2 (germline): MDHEN, SYDVKM. The CDR3 DNA reads TGTGCCAGCAGCACCACTCTAGCGGGGGTTTACAATGAGCAGTTCTTC. The encoded protein is CASSTTLAGVYNEQFF.

The V gene is TRBV28, the J gene TRBJ1-2, with no clear D. Germline CDR1 reads MDHEN; CDR2 reads SYDVKM. The CDR3 runs to 13 residues. Trimming cost V 3 bases and J 8 bases, with 13 bases left between them. For the CDR3, the DNA is TGTGCCAGCAGTTTTTTGGCAAATGGGGGCTACACCTTC. As protein: CASSFLANGGYTF.

This clonotype was counted a few times. The gene calls are TRBV27 and TRBJ2-2, with D possibly being TRBD1 (6 bases). Trimming cost V 3 bases and J 2 bases, with 10 bases left between them. Germline V gives CDR1 MNHEY, CDR2 SMNVEV (reference sequence). CDR3 length equals 15 residues. CDR3 nucleotides: TGTGCCAGCAGTTTTTCCAGGGGTAACACCGGGGAGCTGTTTTTT. Its translation is CASSFSRGNTGELFF.

The chain carries TRBV5-1 and TRBJ1-2; 8 bases fit TRBD1. This CDR3 spans 14 amino acids. Germline V gene data show CDR1 as SGHRS and CDR2 as YFSETQ. V trimming: 4 bases; J trimming: 10 bases; junction bases outside the gene matches: 12. This CDR3 reads CASSPGQGLMIYTF. In DNA form, the CDR3 reads TGCGCCAGCAGCCCTGGACAGGGTTTGATGATCTACACCTTC.

This clonotype was counted a few times. The rearrangement links TRBV27 to TRBJ2-1, with TRBD1 as a possible D gene (6 bases). Germline V gene lookup returns CDR1 MNHEY and CDR2 SMNVEV (reference sequence). V dropped 2 bases and J dropped 5 bases, with 13 bases sitting between them. This CDR3 is 15 amino acids long. The CDR3 bases are TGTGCCAGCAGTTTAGATGAGACAGGCAACAATGAGCAGTTCTTC. Translating it yields CASSLDETGNNEQFF.

The chain joins TRBV7-9 to TRBJ2-1, with D unresolved. CDR1 and CDR2 from the germline V gene are SEHNR and FQNEAQ (reference sequence). The CDR3 has 12 amino acids. Trimming took 6 bases from V and 9 from J, leaving 12 bases between them. The CDR3, as DNA: TGTGCCAGCAGAGACATCCGAAGTGAGCAGTTCTTC. Translation gives CASRDIRSEQFF.

The chain uses TRBV29-1 and TRBJ2-3; maybe TRBD1 (5 bases). The CDR3 spans 17 residues. Trimming shortened V by 0 bases and J by 0 bases, and 16 bases separated the two germline ends. CDR1 is SQVTM and CDR2 is ANQGSEA in the germline V gene. The CDR3 nucleotides read TGCAGCGTTGAAGATCTCGAAGGACAAACTAGCACAGATACGCAGTATTTT. It yields the protein CSVEDLEGQTSTDTQYF.

The chain employs TRBV13 and TRBJ1-6, with TRBD1 matching 7 bases. The CDR3 consists of 13 residues. CDR1 and CDR2 (germline): PRHDT, FYEKMQ (reference sequence). The ends lost 4 bases at V and 14 bases at J; junction bases unmatched: 8. This CDR3 reads CASSSTLRGSLHF. The CDR3 DNA sequence: TGTGCCAGCAGCTCAACCCTCAGGGGGTCCCTCCACTTT.